Following are 20 T cell receptor beta chains from one sample sequenced in a study of CD8+ T cells in alopecia areata. TCR sequencing used cDNA made by reverse transcription of extracted RNA. Assay used: immunoSEQ multiplex PCR; TCRdb lists only in-frame clones, some missing. The sample contains fewer than 250,000 clones, under 40% of which appear only once. Indicated treatment: oral pan-JAK inhibitor, 5-10 mg twice daily. This specimen consisted of CD4+ T cells sorted from blood, obtained at roughly week 30, from a patient treated with tofacitinib. Source of these receptors: a human donor with alopecia areata.

CDR3 amino acids: CASSLDQGAPYGYTF. The CDR3 DNA follows: TGTGCCAGCAGCTTAGACCAGGGGGCGCCCTATGGCTACACCTTC. V gene TRBV7-2 combines with J gene TRBJ1-2, with 8 bases lining up with TRBD1. There are 15 residues in the CDR3. V trimming: 1 base; J trimming: 4 bases; junction bases outside the gene matches: 5. CDR1 is SGHTA and CDR2 is FQGNSA in the germline V gene.

The V call is TRBV2, the J call TRBJ2-1; 14 bases line up with TRBD2. Germline V gives CDR1 SNHLY, CDR2 FYNNEI. There are 14 residues in the CDR3. The ends lost 8 bases at V and 10 bases at J; junction bases unmatched: 7. CDR3 bases: TGTGCCAGCTTCGGGACTAGCGGGAGAGGCGAGCAGTTCTTC. It translates to CASFGTSGRGEQFF. The full variable domain, with the rest looked up from reference TRBV2 and TRBJ2-1, is EPEVTQTPSHQVTQMGQEVILRCVPISNHLYFYWYRQILGQKVEFLVSFYNNEISEKSEIFDDQFSVERPDGSNFTLKIRSTKLEDSAMYFCASFGTSGRGEQFFGPGTRLTVL.

The table lists this clone with a few counts. The gene calls are TRBV9 and TRBJ2-5; 8 bases are shared with TRBD1. The CDR3 is 17 amino acids. Germline lookup yields CDR1 SGDLS and CDR2 YYNGEE. V trimming: 0 bases; J trimming: 1 base; junction bases outside the gene matches: 8. The CDR3: CASSVAPGTGSQETQYF. The CDR3 DNA sequence: TGTGCCAGCAGCGTAGCACCAGGGACAGGAAGCCAAGAGACCCAGTACTTC.

This clone turned up a few times. The genes are TRBV27 and TRBJ1-2; 8 nucleotides match TRBD1. Germline V CDR1 and CDR2: MNHEY, SMNVEV (reference sequence). This CDR3 has 14 amino acids. J lost 8 bases, V lost 5 bases, and 10 bases had no gene match. DNA for the CDR3: TGTGCCAGCAGTCCCTTCTCCGACAGGGGCGGCTACACCTTC. This encodes CASSPFSDRGGYTF.

The chain links TRBV15 to TRBJ2-1, with D maybe TRBD2 (5 bases). Per germline, CDR1 LNHNV and CDR2 YYDKDF (reference sequence). The CDR3 has 18 residues. Deletions cut 0 bases from V and 0 bases from J, with 15 bases between. The CDR3 loop reads CATSREASSFSSYNEQFF. The CDR3 nucleotides read TGTGCCACCAGCAGAGAAGCCTCTAGCTTCAGCTCCTACAATGAGCAGTTCTTC.

This clone has only a few counts. The chain employs TRBV6-6 and TRBJ2-3; D gene ambiguous. Germline V gene lookup returns CDR1 MNHNY and CDR2 SVGAGI (reference sequence). V lost 8 bases to trimming and J lost 1 base, with 10 bases between them. The CDR3 extends over 13 amino acids. CDR3 in amino acids: CASSGVGTDTQYF. For the CDR3, the DNA is TGTGCCAGCTCTGGGGTCGGCACAGATACGCAGTATTTT.

This clone appeared a single time. The chain joins TRBV2 to TRBJ1-1; the match to TRBD1 covers 7 bases. This CDR3 spans 14 amino acids. V dropped 6 bases and J dropped 2; count of bases not matched to a gene: 6. In germline, CDR1 is SNHLY, CDR2 FYNNEI. CDR3 DNA: TGTGCCAGCAGGACCGGGACAGTAAACACTGAAGCTTTCTTT. Translating gives CASRTGTVNTEAFF.

V usage is TRBV7-9 and J usage is TRBJ1-1; D is unresolved. The CDR3 has 14 residues. Germline loops: CDR1 SEHNR, CDR2 FQNEAQ (reference sequence). Trimming stripped 2 bases from V and 2 bases from J, with 9 bases between. As DNA, the CDR3 is TGTGCCAGCAGCTTAAGCGGTGCCAACACTGAAGCTTTCTTT. Protein product: CASSLSGANTEAFF.

This clone has a handful of counts. The chain carries TRBV7-3 and TRBJ1-6; 8 bases align to TRBD1. Germline V gene sequence: CDR1 SGHTA, CDR2 FQGTGA. After removal of 8 bases from V and 5 bases from J, the junction contained 8 bases not matched to a gene. The CDR3 extends over 15 amino acids. The CDR3 DNA reads TGTGCCAGCTCCCAACAGGGGGGGAATAATTCACCCCTCCACTTT. This codes for CASSQQGGNNSPLHF.

This clone has just one count. One junction end does not reproduce the germline sequence, and a read error may be involved. This chain connects TRBV2 to TRBJ2-7, with no clear D. Germline assignment: CDR1 SNHLY and CDR2 FYNNEI. CDR3 length: 12 residues. CDR3: CASSVQGYISSF. The CDR3 DNA reads as TGTGCCAGCAGTGTTCAAGGCTACATAAGTTCCTTC.

The CDR3 DNA reads TGTGCCAGCATAAGGGCAGATACCTACGAGCAGTACTTC. Its protein product is CASIRADTYEQYF. The V and J genes are TRBV6-1 and TRBJ2-7; no clear D. CDR3 length: 13 amino acids. Trimming shortened V by 7 bases and J by 2 bases, and 12 bases separated the two germline ends. The germline CDR1 and CDR2 sequences are MNHNS and SASEGT.

This sequence joins TRBV30 and TRBJ1-5; D is perhaps TRBD1 (6 bases). CDR1 and CDR2 (germline): GTSNPN, SVGIG (reference sequence). V lost 1 base, J lost 6 bases, and 10 bases lay in between. This CDR3 is 13 amino acids long. CDR3: CAWSAGAGQPQHF. CDR3 DNA sequence: TGTGCCTGGAGTGCAGGGGCAGGTCAGCCCCAGCATTTT. The full variable domain, its missing parts supplied by reference TRBV30 and TRBJ1-5, is SQTIHQWPATLVQPVGSPLSLECTVEGTSNPNLYWYRQAAGRGLQLLFYSVGIGQISSEVPQNLSASRPQDRQFILSSKKLLLSDSGFYLCAWSAGAGQPQHFGDGTRLSIL.

This chain uses TRBV19 with TRBJ1-1; TRBD1 agrees at 9 bases. The CDR3 loop spans 17 amino acids. Germline lookup yields CDR1 LNHDA and CDR2 SQIVND (reference sequence). J lost 1 base, V lost 7 bases, and 13 bases had no gene match. CDR3 DNA: TGTGCCAGTAATGCGGGACAGGGATCGAGAAGGAACACTGAAGCTTTCTTT. Its translation: CASNAGQGSRRNTEAFF.

This clone was seen more than once but under ten times. The V gene is TRBV6-5, the J gene TRBJ2-6; 7 nucleotides match TRBD1. Germline assignment: CDR1 MNHEY and CDR2 SVGAGI. The V segment lost 8 bases and the J segment 0 bases; nucleotides outside the gene matches: 4. The CDR3 has 15 amino acids. The CDR3 loop is CASGTGDSGANVLTF. The CDR3, as DNA: TGTGCCAGCGGAACAGGGGACTCTGGGGCCAACGTCCTGACTTTC.

The chain recombines TRBV4-1 with TRBJ1-5; D uncertain. CDR1 is MGHRA, CDR2 YSYEKL, per germline. V was clipped by 6 bases and J by 1 base, with 16 bases between them. The CDR3 spans 16 residues. CDR3 sequence: CASRDAVGGSNQPQHF. The CDR3 nucleotides read TGCGCCAGCAGGGACGCTGTGGGAGGGAGCAATCAGCCCCAGCATTTT.

The chain joins TRBV13 to TRBJ2-7; D not certain. V shed 5 bases and J shed 4 bases, with 9 bases lying between them. CDR3 length equals 12 residues. Germline CDR1 PRHDT, CDR2 FYEKMQ (reference sequence). CDR3 sequence (DNA): TGTGCCAGCAGCCAACTTGAATACGAGCAGTACTTC. Translated: CASSQLEYEQYF.

The rearrangement uses TRBV6-5 and TRBJ1-2; D unclear. The CDR3 contains 15 residues. Germline V gene lookup returns CDR1 MNHEY and CDR2 SVGAGI. V was trimmed by 0 bases and J by 0 bases, leaving 8 bases between them. CDR3 sequence (DNA): TGTGCCAGCAGTTACTCGGCACTCACTAACTATGGCTACACCTTC. It translates to CASSYSALTNYGYTF.

V and J are TRBV9 and TRBJ1-4; D not resolved. V shed 2 bases and J shed 3 bases, with 8 bases lying between them. Per the germline V gene, CDR1 is SGDLS and CDR2 is YYNGEE. This CDR3 has 14 amino acids. This chain's CDR3 is CASSVRQANEKLFF. In DNA, the CDR3 is TGTGCCAGCAGCGTTCGTCAGGCTAATGAAAAACTGTTTTTT.

J is TRBJ1-1 and V is TRBV4-2; the match to TRBD1 covers 10 bases. The germline gives CDR1 LGHNA, CDR2 YNFKEQ. V dropped 3 bases and J dropped 5; count of bases not matched to a gene: 6. The CDR3 extends over 15 amino acids. The DNA of the CDR3 is TGTGCCAGCAGCCAGGGAGACAGGGGGCAAACTGAAGCTTTCTTT. Its protein is CASSQGDRGQTEAFF.

This clone was counted a few times. The V and J genes are TRBV6-5 and TRBJ1-1, with 9 nucleotides matching TRBD1. V lost 6 bases to trimming and J lost 4 bases; unmatched junction nucleotides: 9. The CDR3 spans 15 residues. From germline, CDR1 is MNHEY and CDR2 SVGAGI. The CDR3 loop reads CASSSGQGGGTEAFF. CDR3 DNA sequence: TGTGCCAGCAGCTCGGGACAGGGCGGGGGCACTGAAGCTTTCTTT.